The rows below give T cell receptor beta chains drawn from one sample of a study of cytomegalovirus exposure and HLA in healthy donors. Clones were read by immunoSEQ multiplex PCR, and TCRdb kept only the in-frame ones, dropping some. The sample has about 120,000 clones, around 75% seen once. The sequencing input was PBMCs. These receptors were collected from a woman in her late teens or twenties in good health and CMV-seronegative. Each CDR3 is given with its conserved first and last residue. The D gene is left open where the match is weak. Rows give clone size only sometimes, using once, few, many, or a class for an expanded clone.

abundance	d_gene	v_gene	j_gene	CDR3nt	CDR3aa
few	TRBD1	TRBV7-9	TRBJ1-2	TGTGCCAGCAGCACAGGGGGCACGGACTATGGCTACACCTTC	CASSTGGTDYGYTF
NA	TRBD1	TRBV6-1	TRBJ1-6	TGTGCCAGCAGTGACGGGACAGGGCCCAATTCACCCCTCCACTTT	CASSDGTGPNSPLHF
NA	TRBD2	TRBV2	TRBJ2-3	TGTGCCAGCAGGACTAGCGGGGGTGGCACAGATACGCAGTATTTT	CASRTSGGGTDTQYF
NA	NA	TRBV21-1	TRBJ2-5	TGTGCCAGCAGCAAAGGCCCCAGGGTTATAAAGACCCAGTACTTC	CASSKGPRVIKTQYF
NA	TRBD1	TRBV19	TRBJ1-5	TGTGCCAGTCATTGGACAGGGGATCAGCCCCAGCATTTT	CASHWTGDQPQHF
NA	NA	TRBV30	TRBJ2-7	TGTGCCTGGGACCGAGTGGAGGATTTCTATACCTACGAGCAGTACTTC	CAWDRVEDFYTYEQYF
NA	NA	TRBV28	TRBJ1-2	TGTGCCAGCAGTTTGGGGGGAAACTATGGCTACACCTTC	CASSLGGNYGYTF
once	NA	TRBV6-5	TRBJ2-5	TGTGCCAGCAGTTACACTGAGACAGCCAGCCCGGAGACCCAGTACTTC	CASSYTETASPETQYF
NA	TRBD1	TRBV7-9	TRBJ2-3	TGTGCCAGCAGTGGACAGACAGGGCCGTTTCGAACAGATACGCAGTATTTT	CASSGQTGPFRTDTQYF
NA	TRBD1	TRBV9	TRBJ1-1	TGTGCCAGCAGCGTAGGACCTCGCTCGTACAGGGGCGTTGAAGCTTTCTTT	CASSVGPRSYRGVEAFF
NA	TRBD1	TRBV6-5	TRBJ1-6	TGTGCCAGCAGCAAAGGGGGCAATTCACCCCTCCACTTT	CASSKGGNSPLHF
NA	TRBD1	TRBV25-1	TRBJ1-6	TGTGCCAGCAGTCTCTTAGGGGGCCGCCGTTCACCCCTCCACTTT	CASSLLGGRRSPLHF
NA	NA	TRBV5-1	TRBJ2-1	TGCGCCAGCAGCCAGGACTCAGCCTCCTACAATGAGCAGTTCTTC	CASSQDSASYNEQFF
NA	NA	TRBV4-1	TRBJ1-3	TGCGCCAGCAGCCAAAGTGTGAGTGGAAACACCATATATTTT	CASSQSVSGNTIYF
few	TRBD1	TRBV6-6	TRBJ2-3	TGTGCCAGCAAGGACAGGGTCCCAGATACGCAGTATTTT	CASKDRVPDTQYF
NA	TRBD2	TRBV19	TRBJ2-1	TGTGCCAGTAGTAAAGCGGGGGGAATCAATGAGCAGTTCTTC	CASSKAGGINEQFF
NA	NA	TRBV15	TRBJ1-2	TGTGCCACCAGCAGGAGCTTCGGGGGTAACTATGGCTACACCTTC	CATSRSFGGNYGYTF
NA	TRBD1	TRBV7-9	TRBJ1-2	TGTGCCAGCAGCTTAGGGGGACAGTCGTATGGCTACACCTTC	CASSLGGQSYGYTF
NA	NA	TRBV30	TRBJ2-5	TGTGCCTGGAGTGTAGGTAGCGTAGGAGAGACCCAGTACTTC	CAWSVGSVGETQYF
few	NA	TRBV9	TRBJ1-2	TGTGCCAGCAGCGTAGACCCCCGACTCTATGGCTACACCTTC	CASSVDPRLYGYTF
once	NA	TRBV25-1	TRBJ2-7	TGTGCCAGCAGTGAGAGGGGGGGGACCTACGAGCAGTACTTC	CASSERGGTYEQYF
NA	TRBD1	TRBV2	TRBJ2-5	TGTGCCAGCAGTGCAACAGGGGAAAAGACCCAGTACTTC	CASSATGEKTQYF
NA	TRBD1	TRBV2	TRBJ1-1	TGTGCCAGCAGTGAAGCCCGGACAGGGCACACTGAAGCTTTCTTT	CASSEARTGHTEAFF
NA	TRBD1	TRBV5-5	TRBJ2-5	TGTGCCAGCAGCTTGGGACAGGGACGAAAGACCCAGTACTTC	CASSLGQGRKTQYF
NA	TRBD1	TRBV5-6	TRBJ1-2	TGTGCCAGCAGCCCAGCCGCAGGGGGGCTAGGCTACACCTTC	CASSPAAGGLGYTF
NA	TRBD1	TRBV13	TRBJ1-5	TGTGCCAGCAGCTTAATACAGGGGATAAGCAATCAGCCCCAGCATTTT	CASSLIQGISNQPQHF
few	NA	TRBV7-9	TRBJ2-7	TGTGCCAGCAGCTTAGGGCAGGGAACGTTTTACTTGGACGAGCAGTACTTC	CASSLGQGTFYLDEQYF
NA	NA	TRBV18	TRBJ1-1	TGTGCCAGCTCACCGCTCCGGTCAGGAACCTCGAACACTGAAGCTTTCTTT	CASSPLRSGTSNTEAFF
NA	TRBD2	TRBV11-2	TRBJ2-1	TGTGCCAGCAGCCCTCCAGCAGGGCTAGCGGGGAGCGAGCAGTTCTTC	CASSPPAGLAGSEQFF
NA	NA	TRBV30	TRBJ2-1	TGTGCCTGGAGTGTACCCCAGGGGACCAGGCAGTTCTTC	CAWSVPQGTRQFF
NA	TRBD1	TRBV28	TRBJ1-2	TGTGCCAGCAGCCCAGTCCCGGGACAGGGTAACTATGGCTACACCTTC	CASSPVPGQGNYGYTF
NA	TRBD2	TRBV5-4	TRBJ2-7	TGTGCCAGCAGCAATTCAAGGACTAGCGGGGACGAGCAGTACTTC	CASSNSRTSGDEQYF
NA	TRBD1	TRBV5-1	TRBJ1-2	TGCGCCAGCAGCTTGGATGTCGGCAGGGGGCATATTGGCTACACCTTC	CASSLDVGRGHIGYTF
NA	TRBD1	TRBV19	TRBJ1-2	TGTGCCAGTACTCGTATACCTTCCGGGACAGGGGTGTCAGGCTACACCTTC	CASTRIPSGTGVSGYTF
once	NA	TRBV7-8	TRBJ1-3	TGTGCCAGCAGCTTAGAGGCAGGGTGGGGAAACACCATATATTTT	CASSLEAGWGNTIYF
once	NA	TRBV11-2	TRBJ1-4	TGTGCCAGCAGCTTAGGACAGAAAAATGAAAAACTGTTTTTT	CASSLGQKNEKLFF
NA	TRBD1	TRBV25-1	TRBJ1-1	TGTGCCAGCAGTGAGGCCAGGGGGGAAGCTTTCTTT	CASSEARGEAFF
NA	TRBD2	TRBV5-4	TRBJ2-7	TGTGCCAGCAGCTCCCGGGTTAGCGGGGCTCCCTACGAGCAGTACTTC	CASSSRVSGAPYEQYF
NA	TRBD1	TRBV20-1	TRBJ2-7	TGCAGTGGCTTTGACAGGGATCGGCAGTACTTC	CSGFDRDRQYF
once	NA	TRBV30	TRBJ1-6	TGTGCCTGGAGCGGAGCCCCGATCTATAATTCACCCCTCCACTTT	CAWSGAPIYNSPLHF
NA	TRBD1	TRBV5-1	TRBJ1-4	TGCGCCAGCAGCTACCGGACAGGAAATGAAAAACTGTTTTTT	CASSYRTGNEKLFF
NA	TRBD1	TRBV5-6	TRBJ2-2	TGTGCCAGCAGACTCGGACCGGGACAGGGGGCCAACACCGGGGAGCTGTTTTTT	CASRLGPGQGANTGELFF
NA	TRBD1	TRBV7-9	TRBJ1-4	TGTGCCAGCAGCTTAGGACAGGGGCCCAATGAAAAACTGTTTTTT	CASSLGQGPNEKLFF
few	NA	TRBV7-8	TRBJ1-4	TGTGCCAGCAGCTTTCACCGGGTTACTCTTTCGTCGGATGAAAAACTGTTTTTT	CASSFHRVTLSSDEKLFF
NA	TRBD1	TRBV12-5	TRBJ1-2	TGTGCTAGTGGTTTGGTACGAGGGACAGGGAATCTAGATGGCTACACCTTC	CASGLVRGTGNLDGYTF
NA	NA	TRBV6-1	TRBJ1-1	TGTGCCAGCAGTGGACAGTTGTCCCGTGAAGCTTTCTTT	CASSGQLSREAFF
NA	TRBD1	TRBV29-1	TRBJ2-7	TGCAGCGTCGGACAGGGGGGGCCCTACGAGCAGTACTTC	CSVGQGGPYEQYF